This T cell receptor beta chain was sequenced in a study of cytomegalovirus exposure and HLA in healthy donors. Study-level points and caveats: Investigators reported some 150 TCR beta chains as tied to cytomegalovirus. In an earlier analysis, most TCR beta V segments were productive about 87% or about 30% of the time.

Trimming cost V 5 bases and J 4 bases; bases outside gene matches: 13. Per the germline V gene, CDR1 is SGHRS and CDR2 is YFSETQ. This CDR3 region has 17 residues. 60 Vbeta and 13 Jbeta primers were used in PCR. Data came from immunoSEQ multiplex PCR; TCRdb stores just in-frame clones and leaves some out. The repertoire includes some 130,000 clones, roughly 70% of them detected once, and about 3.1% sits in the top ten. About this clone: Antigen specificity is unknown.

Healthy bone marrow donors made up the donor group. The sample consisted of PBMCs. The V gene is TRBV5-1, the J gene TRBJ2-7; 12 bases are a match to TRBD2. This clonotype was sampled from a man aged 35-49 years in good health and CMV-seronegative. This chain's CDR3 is CASSSGASGRAGYEQYF. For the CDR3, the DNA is TGCGCCAGCAGTTCCGGGGCTAGCGGGAGGGCCGGTTACGAGCAGTACTTC.